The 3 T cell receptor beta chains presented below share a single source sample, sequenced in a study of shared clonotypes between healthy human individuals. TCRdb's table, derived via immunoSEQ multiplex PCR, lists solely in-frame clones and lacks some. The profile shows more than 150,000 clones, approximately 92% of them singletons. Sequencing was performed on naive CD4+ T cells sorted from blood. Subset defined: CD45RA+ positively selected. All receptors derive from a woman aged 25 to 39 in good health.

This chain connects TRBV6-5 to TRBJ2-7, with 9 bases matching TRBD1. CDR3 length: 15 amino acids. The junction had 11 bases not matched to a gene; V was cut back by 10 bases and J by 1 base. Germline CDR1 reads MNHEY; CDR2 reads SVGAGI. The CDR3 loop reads CATSVPGQGSYEQYF. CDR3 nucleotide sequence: TGTGCCACCTCGGTTCCGGGACAGGGATCCTACGAGCAGTACTTC.

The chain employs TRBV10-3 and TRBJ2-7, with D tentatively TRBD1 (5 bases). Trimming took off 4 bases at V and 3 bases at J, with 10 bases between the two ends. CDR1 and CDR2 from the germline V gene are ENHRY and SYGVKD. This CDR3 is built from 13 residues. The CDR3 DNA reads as TGTGCCATCAGTGCCTATACAGGCTACGAGCAGTACTTC. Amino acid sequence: CAISAYTGYEQYF.

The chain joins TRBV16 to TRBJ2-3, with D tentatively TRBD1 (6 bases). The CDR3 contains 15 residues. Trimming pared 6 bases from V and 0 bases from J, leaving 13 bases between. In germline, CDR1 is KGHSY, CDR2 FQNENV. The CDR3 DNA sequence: TGTGCCAGCAGTCCAAGACAGGTTAGCACAGATACGCAGTATTTT. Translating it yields CASSPRQVSTDTQYF.